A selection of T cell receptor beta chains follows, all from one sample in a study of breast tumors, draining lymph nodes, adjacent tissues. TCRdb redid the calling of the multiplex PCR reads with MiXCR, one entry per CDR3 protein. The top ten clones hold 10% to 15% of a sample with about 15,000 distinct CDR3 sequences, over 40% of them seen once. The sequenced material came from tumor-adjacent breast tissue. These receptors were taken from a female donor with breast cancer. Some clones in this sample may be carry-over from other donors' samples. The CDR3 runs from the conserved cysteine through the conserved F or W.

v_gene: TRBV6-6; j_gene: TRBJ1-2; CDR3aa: CASSGGTANYGYTF
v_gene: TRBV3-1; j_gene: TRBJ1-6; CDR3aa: CASSQSGNSPLHF
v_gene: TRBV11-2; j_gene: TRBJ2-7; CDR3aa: CASSSLAGFYEQYF
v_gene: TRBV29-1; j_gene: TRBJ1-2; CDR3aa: CSVVVGQGYTF
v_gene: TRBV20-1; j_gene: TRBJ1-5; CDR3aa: CSARQGSNQPQHF
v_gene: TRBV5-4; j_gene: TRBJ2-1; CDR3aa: CASSPGTGGNMDEQFF
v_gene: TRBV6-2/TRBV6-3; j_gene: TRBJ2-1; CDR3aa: CASSYSRISINEQFF
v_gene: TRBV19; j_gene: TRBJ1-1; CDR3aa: CASIGTTAGTEAFF
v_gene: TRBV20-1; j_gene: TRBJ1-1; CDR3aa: CSARDRRGAGTEAFF
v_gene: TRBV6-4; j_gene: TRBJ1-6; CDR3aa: CASSEGGGNSPLHF
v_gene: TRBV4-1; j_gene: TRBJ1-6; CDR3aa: CASSAGQGDSPLHF
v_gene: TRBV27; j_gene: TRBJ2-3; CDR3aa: CASSFQGSDTQYF
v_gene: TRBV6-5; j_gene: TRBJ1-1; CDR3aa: CASSYSRGGREAFF
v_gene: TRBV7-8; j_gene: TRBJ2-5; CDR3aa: CASSLAGGGETQYF
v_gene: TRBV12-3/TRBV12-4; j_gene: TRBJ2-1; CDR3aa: CASSPGTSGGYNEQFF
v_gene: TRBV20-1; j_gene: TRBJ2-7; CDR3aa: CSAISDRGRNEQYF
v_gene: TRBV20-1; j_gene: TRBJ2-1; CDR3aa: CSAMWTSGRTEQFF
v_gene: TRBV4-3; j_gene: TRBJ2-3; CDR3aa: CASSQVVSGGADTQYF
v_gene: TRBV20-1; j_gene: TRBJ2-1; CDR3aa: CSARGRNGLEQFF
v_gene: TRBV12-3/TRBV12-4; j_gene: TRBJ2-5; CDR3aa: CASSNRTGGETQYF
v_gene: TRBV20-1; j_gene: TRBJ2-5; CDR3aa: CSATSGRGDLETQYF
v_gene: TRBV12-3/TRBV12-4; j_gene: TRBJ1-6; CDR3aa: CASSRRGSYNSPLHF
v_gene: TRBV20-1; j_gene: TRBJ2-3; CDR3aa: CSARFRGMRATDTQYF
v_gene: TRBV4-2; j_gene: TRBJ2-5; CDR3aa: CASSRGGLEGETQYF
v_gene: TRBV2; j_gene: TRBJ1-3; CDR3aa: CASSFGTSGNTIYF
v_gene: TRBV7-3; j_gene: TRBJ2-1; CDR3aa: CASSLTGAGGAFANNEQFF
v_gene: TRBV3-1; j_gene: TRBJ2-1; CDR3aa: CASSQEVSTDNEQFF
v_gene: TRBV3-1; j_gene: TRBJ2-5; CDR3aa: CASSQGRRGQETQYF
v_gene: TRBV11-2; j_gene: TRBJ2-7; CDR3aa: CASSQLSGGRDSYEQYF
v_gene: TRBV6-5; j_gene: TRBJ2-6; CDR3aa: CASRYRSDLLTGANVLTF
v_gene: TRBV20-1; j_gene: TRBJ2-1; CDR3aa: CSARSLAGGRDEQFF
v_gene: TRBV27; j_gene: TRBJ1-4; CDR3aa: CASRRDYNEKLFF
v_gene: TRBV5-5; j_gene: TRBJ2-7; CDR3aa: CASSGGVYEQYF
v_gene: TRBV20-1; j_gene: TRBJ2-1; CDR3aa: CSARSDSSSSNEQFF
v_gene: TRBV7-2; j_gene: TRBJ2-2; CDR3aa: CASSHRQGSTGELFF